The rows below give T cell receptor beta chains drawn from one sample of a study of PD-L1 blockade in urothelial cancer. Using immunoSEQ multiplex PCR, the repertoire was profiled, and TCRdb retains in-frame clones only, with some absent. Among 35,000 or so clones listed, about four fifths were seen once. This specimen consisted of PBMCs, obtained around atezolizumab (anti-PD-L1) treatment. The receptor set was obtained from a man in his fifties or sixties with urothelial cancer. Both conserved end residues are part of each CDR3. D genes are given only for firm matches. Not all rows give a size; the values are once, few, many and, for expanded clones, a class.

j_call clone_size v_call d_call cdr3_aa cdr3_nt
TRBJ2-6 once TRBV19 TRBD1 CASRTGTGLSGANVLTF TGTGCCAGTAGGACCGGGACAGGACTCTCTGGGGCCAACGTCCTGACTTTC
TRBJ2-3 NA TRBV27 NA CASSLSGRTSTDTQYF TGTGCCAGCAGTTTATCGGGGAGGACTAGCACAGATACGCAGTATTTT
TRBJ1-1 NA TRBV2 NA CASRQAEAFF TGTGCCAGCAGGCAGGCTGAAGCTTTCTTT
TRBJ1-4 NA TRBV28 NA CASSSLYEDEKLFF TGTGCCAGCAGTTCCCTTTATGAGGATGAAAAACTGTTTTTT
TRBJ1-1 NA TRBV28 NA CASSPPWQNTEAFF TGTGCCAGCAGTCCCCCTTGGCAAAACACTGAAGCTTTCTTT
TRBJ1-1 NA TRBV21-1 NA CASSKAPGRGTEAFF TGTGCCAGCAGCAAAGCCCCAGGGAGGGGGACTGAAGCTTTCTTT
TRBJ1-5 NA TRBV28 TRBD1 CASSLAGTGYDQPQHF TGTGCCAGCAGTTTAGCCGGGACAGGTTATGATCAGCCCCAGCATTTT
TRBJ2-1 NA TRBV7-9 TRBD2 CASSLELAGGYNEQFF TGTGCCAGCAGCTTAGAACTAGCGGGAGGATACAATGAGCAGTTCTTC
TRBJ2-7 NA TRBV10-2 TRBD1 CASSGTGGYEQYF TGCGCCAGCAGCGGGACAGGTGGCTACGAGCAGTACTTC
TRBJ2-7 NA TRBV19 TRBD1 CASSMGSGQGLREQYF TGTGCCAGTAGTATGGGTTCGGGACAGGGATTAAGGGAGCAGTACTTC
TRBJ2-5 NA TRBV28 TRBD1 CAIAQGGYQETQYF TGTGCCATCGCACAGGGGGGTTACCAAGAGACCCAGTACTTC
TRBJ2-5 once TRBV7-9 NA CASSLGGLETQYF TGTGCCAGCAGCTTAGGGGGGCTGGAGACCCAGTACTTC
TRBJ1-2 NA TRBV5-5 TRBD1 CASSMGQGALGGYTF TGTGCCAGCAGCATGGGACAGGGGGCGTTGGGAGGCTACACCTTC
TRBJ2-7 NA TRBV7-9 TRBD2 CASSPTSGYEQYF TGTGCCAGCAGCCCCACTAGCGGCTACGAGCAGTACTTC
TRBJ1-4 NA TRBV5-1 TRBD1 CASSPSGTGVEKLFF TGCGCCAGCAGCCCTTCAGGGACAGGGGTTGAAAAACTGTTTTTT
TRBJ2-5 NA TRBV18 NA CASSPRQVLETQYF TGTGCCAGCTCACCCCGGCAGGTCTTAGAGACCCAGTACTTC
TRBJ1-3 NA TRBV27 TRBD1 CASSSTGGSGNTIYF TGTGCCAGCAGTTCCACAGGGGGCTCTGGAAACACCATATATTTT
TRBJ2-7 few TRBV10-3 TRBD1 CAISGPTGDEQYF TGTGCCATCAGTGGCCCGACAGGGGACGAGCAGTACTTC
TRBJ2-4 NA TRBV5-6 TRBD2 CASSPTASGGPNIQYF TGTGCCAGCAGCCCCACGGCTAGCGGGGGACCGAACATTCAGTACTTC
TRBJ2-3 once TRBV15 NA CATRAGGTDTQYF TGTGCCACCAGAGCAGGGGGCACAGATACGCAGTATTTT
TRBJ1-5 NA TRBV7-2 TRBD1 CASSLGQGRIQPQHF TGTGCCAGCAGTCTTGGACAGGGGAGGATCCAGCCCCAGCATTTT
TRBJ1-2 NA TRBV6-4 NA CASVEPDYGYTF TGTGCCAGCGTTGAGCCGGACTATGGCTACACCTTC
TRBJ2-3 once TRBV4-1 NA CASSQEFSGSGTDTQYF TGCGCCAGCAGCCAAGAATTTAGCGGTAGCGGCACAGATACGCAGTATTTT
TRBJ1-2 NA TRBV6-6 NA CASSRTREGYTF TGTGCCAGCAGTCGCACCCGGGAAGGCTACACCTTC
TRBJ1-2 NA TRBV7-2 TRBD1 CASSLVPAGGDYGYTF TGTGCCAGCAGCTTAGTACCTGCAGGGGGCGATTACGGCTACACCTTC
TRBJ1-4 NA TRBV19 NA CASSWTDEKLFF TGTGCCAGTAGCTGGACAGATGAAAAACTGTTTTTT
TRBJ2-3 NA TRBV10-3 TRBD2 CATSGDTSGTSSTDTQYF TGTGCCACCTCCGGCGATACTAGCGGGACCTCTAGCACAGATACGCAGTATTTT
TRBJ2-6 NA TRBV7-8 TRBD1 CASSQSGQVTSGANVLTF TGTGCCAGCAGCCAATCGGGACAGGTTACTTCTGGGGCCAACGTCCTGACTTTC
TRBJ1-5 NA TRBV6-5 NA CASSPIQSGYQPQHF TGTGCCAGCAGTCCAATACAATCGGGTTATCAGCCCCAGCATTTT
TRBJ1-1 NA TRBV19 TRBD1 CASSMWETGGTEAFF TGTGCCAGTAGTATGTGGGAGACAGGGGGCACTGAAGCTTTCTTT
TRBJ1-3 NA TRBV23-1 TRBD1 CASSRDRGGNTIYF TGCGCCAGCAGTCGTGACAGGGGAGGAAACACCATATATTTT
TRBJ2-2 NA TRBV6-1 TRBD2 CASSELLAGANTGELFF TGTGCCAGCAGTGAATTATTAGCGGGGGCGAACACCGGGGAGCTGTTTTTT
TRBJ2-7 NA TRBV19 TRBD1 CASSIGTGIEQYF TGTGCCAGTAGTATCGGGACAGGGATCGAGCAGTACTTC
TRBJ1-6 NA TRBV13 TRBD1 CASSLGTGASPLHF TGTGCCAGCAGCTTAGGGACAGGGGCTTCACCCCTCCACTTT
TRBJ1-5 NA TRBV18 NA CASSQNLANQPQHF TGTGCCAGCTCACAGAATTTAGCCAATCAGCCCCAGCATTTT